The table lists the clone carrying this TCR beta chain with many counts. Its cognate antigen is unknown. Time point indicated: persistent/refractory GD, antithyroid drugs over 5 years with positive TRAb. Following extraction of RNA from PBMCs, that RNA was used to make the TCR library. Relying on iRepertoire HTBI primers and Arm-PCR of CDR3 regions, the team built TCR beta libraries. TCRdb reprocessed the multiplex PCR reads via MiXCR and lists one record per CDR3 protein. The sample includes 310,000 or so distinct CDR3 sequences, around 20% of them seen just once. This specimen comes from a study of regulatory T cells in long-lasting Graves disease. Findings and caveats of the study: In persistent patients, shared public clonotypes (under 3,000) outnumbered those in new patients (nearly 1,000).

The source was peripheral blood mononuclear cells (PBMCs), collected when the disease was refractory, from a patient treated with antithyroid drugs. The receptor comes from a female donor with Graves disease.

Written as DNA, the CDR3 is TGTGCCAGCAGGTCTGACAGGGAGGTTGAAAAACTGTTTTTT. Translating it yields CASRSDREVEKLFF. The rearrangement joins TRBV7-9 to TRBJ1-4; 7 nucleotides agree with TRBD1. With 6 bases clipped from V and 7 bases from J, the junction kept 8 bases outside the gene matches. Looked up from germline, CDR1 is SEHNR and CDR2 is FQNEAQ (reference sequence). The length of the CDR3 is 14 residues.